Listed below are T cell receptor beta chains from one sample, sequenced in a study of T cell responses to AZD1222 COVID-19 vaccine. Clones were sequenced by immunoSEQ multiplex PCR, and TCRdb holds only the in-frame ones, with some missing. The sample has 92,000 or so clones, 75% to 90% seen once; the top ten hold roughly 5%. Here the sequenced sample was peripheral blood, taken 28 days after the second AZD1222 dose. The source of these receptors is an adult who received the AZD1222 COVID-19 vaccine. Each CDR3 is given with its conserved first and last residue. The D gene is left open where the match is weak. Clone size is not always given. Where it is, it says once, few, many or a class for expanded clones.

D: .
size: .
J: TRBJ1-6
V: TRBV3-1/TRBV3-2
DNA: TGTGCCAGCAGCCTGGACCGAAATTCACCCCTCCACTTT
CDR3: CASSLDRNSPLHF

D: .
size: .
J: TRBJ2-7
V: TRBV15
DNA: TGTGCCACCAGCTCTATCACCGGGTCGTCCTACGAGCAGTACTTC
CDR3: CATSSITGSSYEQYF

D: .
size: .
J: TRBJ1-6
V: TRBV30
DNA: TGTGCCTGGGCCTCCGGGGGGGGGTCACCCCTCCACTTT
CDR3: CAWASGGGSPLHF

D: .
size: .
J: TRBJ2-7
V: TRBV5-1
DNA: TGCGCCAGCAGCTTATCCCCCCGCTACGAGCAGTACTTC
CDR3: CASSLSPRYEQYF

D: .
size: .
J: TRBJ2-3
V: TRBV9
DNA: TGTGCCAGCGGGGGAGGTAGCACAGATACGCAGTATTTT
CDR3: CASGGGSTDTQYF

D: .
size: .
J: TRBJ2-1
V: TRBV7-2
DNA: TGTGCCAGCAGCTTGGGGTTGTTTGGTCCGGGTAATATGAATGAGCAGTTCTTC
CDR3: CASSLGLFGPGNMNEQFF

D: TRBD1
size: .
J: TRBJ1-6
V: TRBV6-4
DNA: TGTGCCAGCAGTCCCACCGGACAGGGAAGGAGTAATTCACCCCTCCACTTT
CDR3: CASSPTGQGRSNSPLHF

D: .
size: .
J: TRBJ1-4
V: TRBV5-1
DNA: TGCGCCAGCAGCTTGTCCCCACCGGAAGAAAAACTGTTTTTT
CDR3: CASSLSPPEEKLFF

D: .
size: .
J: TRBJ2-7
V: TRBV30
DNA: TGTGCCTGGAGTGTACTTGGCCTATACGAGCAGTACTTC
CDR3: CAWSVLGLYEQYF

D: .
size: .
J: TRBJ1-6
V: TRBV19
DNA: TGTGCCAGTAGCCCCGGTAGTTATAATTCACCCCTCCACTTT
CDR3: CASSPGSYNSPLHF

D: .
size: once
J: TRBJ1-1
V: TRBV5-1
DNA: TGCGCCAGCAGCTTGGTCTTCCGTGCTGAAGCTTTCTTT
CDR3: CASSLVFRAEAFF

D: TRBD1
size: few
J: TRBJ2-7
V: TRBV7-9
DNA: TGTGCCAGCAGCACCCGACAGGGGTTCCACGAGCAGTACTTC
CDR3: CASSTRQGFHEQYF

D: .
size: .
J: TRBJ1-1
V: TRBV6-5
DNA: TGTGCCAGCAGTTACTTGGCGGCAGTCTCGGGAACTGAAGCTTTCTTT
CDR3: CASSYLAAVSGTEAFF

D: TRBD1
size: .
J: TRBJ2-2
V: TRBV5-1
DNA: TGCGCCAGCAGCTTGGGAGGACAGGGCACCGGGGAGCTGTTTTTT
CDR3: CASSLGGQGTGELFF

D: .
size: once
J: TRBJ1-2
V: TRBV28
DNA: TGTGCCAGCAGTCGCTCCGAGGGGGATGGCTACACCTTC
CDR3: CASSRSEGDGYTF

D: TRBD2
size: once
J: TRBJ2-1
V: TRBV30
DNA: TGTGCCTGGAGTCTTAGCGGGGGGCTCTCCTCCTACAATGAGCAGTTCTTC
CDR3: CAWSLSGGLSSYNEQFF